These 28 T cell receptor beta chains were sequenced from one sample in a study of CD8+ T cells in alopecia areata. Sample treatment: oral pan-JAK inhibitor, 5-10 mg twice daily. Sequencing templates came from extracted RNA that was reverse transcribed into cDNA. Sequenced by immunoSEQ multiplex PCR; TCRdb stores in-frame clones only, minus some. The sample includes fewer than 200,000 clones, about 60% of them seen just once. Specimen: CD4+ T cells sorted from blood, collected at week 24, from a patient treated with tofacitinib. The receptors were sampled from a human donor with alopecia areata.

This clone was counted once. The V and J genes are TRBV5-6 and TRBJ2-3, with 11 positions matching TRBD1. Per germline, CDR1 SGHDT and CDR2 YYEEEE. The CDR3 is 15 amino acids. Losses at the gene ends were 1 base for V and 6 bases for J; bases not matched to a gene: 4. This chain's CDR3 is CASSLPGTGGDTQYF. CDR3 coding DNA: TGTGCCAGCAGCTTGCCTGGGACAGGGGGGGATACGCAGTATTTT.

The rearrangement links TRBV6-6 to TRBJ1-2; D gene ambiguous. Germline CDR1 reads MNHNY; CDR2 reads SVGAGI (reference sequence). This CDR3 is built from 14 residues. Trimming shortened V by 7 bases and J by 3 bases, and 15 bases separated the two germline ends. In DNA form, the CDR3 reads TGTGCCAGCAACGAGGGAGGGAAGTACTATGGCTACACCTTC. It yields the protein CASNEGGKYYGYTF.

This clone has just a few counts. This chain uses TRBV18 with TRBJ2-3, with D unresolved. In germline, CDR1 is KGHSH, CDR2 LQKENI. The CDR3 is 12 amino acids. Deletions cut 3 bases from V and 6 bases from J, with 7 bases between. CDR3 coding DNA: TGTGCCAGCTCACCTTCCGGGGATACGCAGTATTTT. Translation: CASSPSGDTQYF.

The chain employs TRBV29-1 and TRBJ2-2; D not resolved. This CDR3 spans 13 amino acids. Germline V gene sequence: CDR1 SQVTM, CDR2 ANQGSEA. Between the trimmed V and J ends, which lost 6 bases and 0 bases, there was a span of 8 bases. The CDR3 DNA reads TGCAGCGTACGCGAGGCGAACACCGGGGAGCTGTTTTTT. Protein: CSVREANTGELFF.

The gene calls are TRBV30 and TRBJ2-3; 9 bases are a match to TRBD2. Trimming removed 4 bases from V and 1 base from J; junction bases left unmatched: 6. Germline lookup yields CDR1 GTSNPN and CDR2 SVGIG (reference sequence). There are 15 residues in the CDR3. CDR3 protein: CAWNSASGGTDTQYF. CDR3 in DNA: TGTGCCTGGAATTCAGCTAGCGGGGGCACAGATACGCAGTATTTT.

This clone has at least ten counts. In the same sample, other DNA sequences code for this CDR3. This rearrangement joins TRBV30 to TRBJ1-2; D gene uncertain. The CDR3 length is 13 residues. V was cut by 0 bases and J by 4 bases, with 9 bases left in between. Per germline, CDR1 GTSNPN and CDR2 SVGIG (reference sequence). DNA for the CDR3: TGTGCCTGGAGTGTGGGTCCGATCTATGGCTACACCTTC. Its protein is CAWSVGPIYGYTF.

This clone was detected only a few times. The rearrangement joins TRBV4-2 to TRBJ1-2; no firm D call. Per germline, CDR1 LGHNA and CDR2 YNFKEQ. This CDR3 region has 14 residues. Trimming stripped 0 bases from V and 4 bases from J, with 9 bases between. The CDR3 reads CASSQELAGYGYTF. Here the CDR3 DNA reads TGTGCCAGCAGCCAAGAATTGGCAGGCTATGGCTACACCTTC.

The V and J genes are TRBV30 and TRBJ1-2; D perhaps matches TRBD1 (6 bases). Germline V lookup: CDR1 GTSNPN, CDR2 SVGIG (reference sequence). This CDR3 region has 15 residues. V lost 4 bases and J 4 bases, leaving 19 bases between the germline ends. The CDR3 DNA reads TGTGCCTGGACCCAGGGACAACCCTGGGGCTATGGCTACACCTTC. Translated, it gives CAWTQGQPWGYGYTF.

V is TRBV11-2 and J is TRBJ2-5; no definite D call. The V end was cut by 5 bases, the J end by 1 base, with 11 bases between. This CDR3 is 14 amino acids long. The germline CDR1 and CDR2 sequences are SGHAT and FQNNGV. In DNA, the CDR3 is TGTGCCAGCAGCCCCCGGACGGGCCAAGAGACCCAGTACTTC. This gives the protein CASSPRTGQETQYF.

The V and J genes are TRBV11-2 and TRBJ2-5; no clear D. This CDR3 contains 13 residues. Germline V CDR1 and CDR2: SGHAT, FQNNGV. Between the trimmed V and J ends, which lost 3 bases and 5 bases, there was a span of 10 bases. CDR3 DNA: TGTGCCAGCAGCTTTGGAAGTACGGAGACCCAGTACTTC. This sequence encodes CASSFGSTETQYF.

The V call is TRBV5-1, the J call TRBJ1-1; D might be TRBD1 (5 bases). The ends were cut back, 6 bases at V and 2 bases at J, with 11 bases in the middle. Per the germline V gene, CDR1 is SGHRS and CDR2 is YFSETQ. There are 13 residues in the CDR3. The DNA for the CDR3 is TGCGCCAGCAACTCTGGGGCTAACACTGAAGCTTTCTTT. It is translated as CASNSGANTEAFF.

Details on this clone: As the CDR3 is not closed by the conserved phenylalanine or tryptophan, this likely results from a read error. CDR3 nucleotide sequence: TGTGCCAGCAGTTACTCGGGCTATGGCTACACCCTC. It translates to CASSYSGYGYTL. The rearrangement uses TRBV6-6 and TRBJ1-2; no clear D gene. The germline V and J ends were trimmed by 0 bases and 4 bases, with 3 bases remaining between them. Germline V lookup: CDR1 MNHNY, CDR2 SVGAGI (reference sequence). This CDR3 comprises 12 residues.

In this sample, this clone turned up a few times. The CDR3 DNA follows: TGCAGCGTTGAAGGATCGTGGGGGAACACTGAAGCTTTCTTT. Amino acid sequence: CSVEGSWGNTEAFF. V and J are TRBV29-1 and TRBJ1-1; D not certain. The germline CDR1 and CDR2 sequences are SQVTM and ANQGSEA. The CDR3 totals 14 residues. Trimming removed 1 base at V and 1 base at J, with 10 bases between.

This clone turned up a few times. The chain combines TRBV25-1 with TRBJ2-7, with D hard to call. From germline, CDR1 is MGHDK and CDR2 SYGVNS. The V gene lost 6 bases and the J gene lost 3 bases, with 9 bases spanning the gap. The CDR3 is 12 residues long. CDR3 bases: TGTGCCAGCAGCCCCGGAAGCTACGAGCAGTACTTC. Amino acids: CASSPGSYEQYF.

The chain is built from TRBV30 and TRBJ1-5; D gene unclear. Germline V gives CDR1 GTSNPN, CDR2 SVGIG (reference sequence). The length of the CDR3 is 14 residues. Deletions cut 3 bases from V and 4 bases from J, with 13 bases between. The CDR3 is CAWSRDNRNQPQHF. CDR3 in DNA: TGTGCCTGGAGCCGCGACAATCGTAATCAGCCCCAGCATTTT.

This clone was observed a few times. The genes are TRBV2 and TRBJ1-5, with 10 bases lining up with TRBD1. Trimming removed 6 bases from V and 7 bases from J; junction bases left unmatched: 9. Germline V CDR1 and CDR2: SNHLY, FYNNEI. The CDR3 sequence is 15 residues long. The CDR3 loop reads CASRTGQGFEQPQHF. The CDR3 DNA reads as TGTGCCAGCAGGACGGGACAGGGGTTTGAGCAGCCCCAGCATTTT.

This clone turned up a few times. The chain links TRBV27 to TRBJ2-3, with a tentative D call TRBD2 (6 bases). Germline CDR1 is MNHEY and CDR2 is SMNVEV (reference sequence). V shed 6 bases and J shed 5 bases, with 15 bases lying between them. The CDR3 spans 14 residues. In DNA form, the CDR3 reads TGTGCCAGCAGACCCCTAGCGTCGGGAGATACGCAGTATTTT. It codes for CASRPLASGDTQYF.

This clone was found a few times. The genes are TRBV29-1 and TRBJ1-2, with D unclear. The germline V gene encodes CDR1 SQVTM and CDR2 ANQGSEA. Between the trimmed V and J ends, which lost 4 bases and 0 bases, there was a span of 9 bases. This CDR3 has 13 amino acids. The CDR3 DNA reads TGCAGCGTTGCGTCAGGCGCTAACTATGGCTACACCTTC. This gives the protein CSVASGANYGYTF.

This clone was detected only once. In the same sample, other DNA sequences code for this CDR3. The V call is TRBV7-9, the J call TRBJ2-7; 12 nucleotides align to TRBD1. Germline CDR1 reads SEHNR; CDR2 reads FQNEAQ (reference sequence). The V segment lost 3 bases and the J segment 5 bases; nucleotides outside the gene matches: 2. The CDR3 is made up of 14 amino acids. The CDR3 reads CASSLGQGANEQYF. CDR3 bases: TGTGCCAGCAGCTTGGGACAGGGGGCCAACGAGCAGTACTTC.

This chain uses TRBV9 with TRBJ2-6; perhaps TRBD1 as D (5 bases). Looked up from germline, CDR1 is SGDLS and CDR2 is YYNGEE. Trimming removed 0 bases at V and 2 bases at J, with 6 bases between. The CDR3 loop spans 15 amino acids. The CDR3 nucleotides are TGTGCCAGCAGCGTAGCAGGGACTGGGGCCAACGTCCTGACTTTC. It translates to CASSVAGTGANVLTF. The full variable domain, rest sourced from reference TRBV9 and TRBJ2-6, is DSGVTQTPKHLITATGQRVTLRCSPRSGDLSVYWYQQSLDQGLQFLIQYYNGEERAKGNILERFSAQQFPDLHSELNLSSLELGDSALYFCASSVAGTGANVLTFGAGSRLTVL.

V gene TRBV30 combines with J gene TRBJ2-7, with D perhaps TRBD2 (5 bases). The CDR3 spans 14 residues. V lost 8 bases, J lost 7 bases, and 24 bases lay in between. Germline V gives CDR1 GTSNPN, CDR2 SVGIG (reference sequence). The DNA for the CDR3 is TGTGCCCGATCTACCGGGATTTGGTCTAATGAGCAGTACTTC. The encoded protein is CARSTGIWSNEQYF.

This sequence joins TRBV19 and TRBJ1-1; possible D gene TRBD1, 6 bases. V lost 5 bases to trimming and J lost 4 bases, with 11 bases between them. The length of the CDR3 is 13 residues. Germline CDR1 is LNHDA and CDR2 is SQIVND (reference sequence). CDR3 residues: CASSVGARTEAFF. In DNA, the CDR3 is TGTGCCAGTAGTGTGGGGGCGCGCACTGAAGCTTTCTTT.

The genes are TRBV2 and TRBJ1-6; D gene unclear. Germline CDR1 reads SNHLY; CDR2 reads FYNNEI. V was clipped by 5 bases and J by 7 bases, with 15 bases between them. The CDR3 contains 15 residues. CDR3 protein: CASSPQHGLNSPLHF. Written as DNA, the CDR3 is TGTGCCAGCAGTCCCCAACACGGATTGAATTCACCCCTCCACTTT.

This chain connects TRBV27 to TRBJ1-1; TRBD1 aligns across 7 bases. The V segment lost 7 bases and the J segment 1 base; nucleotides outside the gene matches: 6. The CDR3 is 14 amino acids. CDR1 is MNHEY and CDR2 is SMNVEV in the germline V gene (reference sequence). The CDR3, as DNA: TGTGCCAGCAAACGGACAGGTTCGAACACTGAAGCTTTCTTT. Its protein is CASKRTGSNTEAFF.

This clone showed up just a few times. This sequence joins TRBV2 and TRBJ1-5; tentatively, D is TRBD1 (5 bases). Germline CDR1 and CDR2: SNHLY and FYNNEI. Trimming took off 6 bases at V and 1 base at J, with 13 bases between the two ends. CDR3 length: 15 amino acids. In DNA, the CDR3 is TGTGCCAGCAGCCCAGGGAGGCGGAGCAATCAGCCCCAGCATTTT. Residues: CASSPGRRSNQPQHF. The full variable domain, completed using reference TRBV2 and TRBJ1-5, is EPEVTQTPSHQVTQMGQEVILRCVPISNHLYFYWYRQILGQKVEFLVSFYNNEISEKSEIFDDQFSVERPDGSNFTLKIRSTKLEDSAMYFCASSPGRRSNQPQHFGDGTRLSIL.

The V and J genes are TRBV11-2 and TRBJ2-1; possible D gene TRBD1, 5 bases. The CDR3 has 14 residues. In germline, CDR1 is SGHAT, CDR2 FQNNGV. Trimming pared 0 bases from V and 8 bases from J, leaving 11 bases between. DNA for the CDR3: TGTGCCAGCAGCTTAGATTTAGGGGCGCATGAGCAGTTCTTC. It specifies CASSLDLGAHEQFF.

This chain uses TRBV30 with TRBJ1-2, with TRBD1 as a possible D gene (5 bases). Germline CDR1 is GTSNPN and CDR2 is SVGIG (reference sequence). V lost 5 bases and J 7 bases, leaving 26 bases between the germline ends. The CDR3 runs 16 residues. CDR3 in amino acids: CAWQPGLRSMGSGYTF. DNA for the CDR3: TGTGCCTGGCAACCGGGACTAAGGTCGATGGGAAGTGGCTACACCTTC. Full variable domain (missing parts from reference TRBV30 and TRBJ1-2): SQTIHQWPATLVQPVGSPLSLECTVEGTSNPNLYWYRQAAGRGLQLLFYSVGIGQISSEVPQNLSASRPQDRQFILSSKKLLLSDSGFYLCAWQPGLRSMGSGYTFGSGTRLTVV.

CDR3 coding DNA: TGTGCCAGCAGTGAAACCCGGACTACGTACGGGGAGCTGTTTTTT. It codes for CASSETRTTYGELFF. The V call is TRBV25-1, the J call TRBJ2-2; tentative D call: TRBD2 (6 bases). CDR1 is MGHDK, CDR2 SYGVNS, per germline. Trimming left V 2 bases short and J 7 bases short, with 14 bases between. This CDR3 comprises 15 residues.